This entry lists 19 T cell receptor beta chains sequenced from one sample in a study of shared clonotypes between healthy human individuals. Cells designated naive CD8 were CD45RO-negative and were positively selected for CCR7, with terminally differentiated effector memory CD45RA+ cells excluded. The assay was immunoSEQ multiplex PCR, and TCRdb's table has in-frame clones only and misses some. The sample carries 700,000 to 950,000 clones, 90% to 98% recorded once. Sample: naive CD8+ T cells sorted from blood. Receptors originate from a young man in good health.

This clone was counted a single time. The chain combines TRBV30 with TRBJ1-1; maybe TRBD1 (5 bases). The CDR3 runs to 14 residues. Deletions cut 5 bases from V and 4 bases from J, with 17 bases between. Germline-derived CDR1 and CDR2 are GTSNPN and SVGIG (reference sequence). The chain's CDR3 is CAWGVKQVATEAFF. The CDR3 DNA follows: TGTGCCTGGGGGGTTAAACAGGTGGCCACTGAAGCTTTCTTT.

The V and J genes are TRBV2 and TRBJ2-7; 7 bases are a match to TRBD1. With 4 bases clipped from V and 2 bases from J, the junction kept 11 bases outside the gene matches. Germline-derived CDR1 and CDR2 are SNHLY and FYNNEI. The CDR3 is made up of 16 amino acids. Here the CDR3 DNA reads TGTGCCAGCAGTGTAGTCCCCTCAGGGGGAGCCTACGAGCAGTACTTC. Translated: CASSVVPSGGAYEQYF.

The chain employs TRBV4-3 and TRBJ2-7; 7 positions agree with TRBD1. The CDR3 totals 16 residues. Germline V CDR1 and CDR2: LGHNA, YSLEER. V lost 0 bases and J lost 4; bases outside the gene matches: 9. CDR3 DNA: TGCGCCAGCAGCCAAGATTCGCGACAGGGTGTATACGAGCAGTACTTC. As protein: CASSQDSRQGVYEQYF.

V and J are TRBV27 and TRBJ1-5, with D possibly TRBD1 on 5 matching bases. V was pared by 5 bases and J by 5 bases, with 19 bases between. The CDR3 loop spans 16 amino acids. Germline lookup yields CDR1 MNHEY and CDR2 SMNVEV (reference sequence). The CDR3 sequence is CASSPSPFRQHQPQHF. The CDR3 bases are TGTGCCAGCAGTCCCAGTCCGTTCCGACAGCATCAGCCCCAGCATTTT.

Regarding this clone: Other nucleotide sequences in the sample specify the same CDR3. V usage is TRBV27 and J usage is TRBJ2-7; D not resolved. The CDR3 is 15 residues long. The germline CDR1 and CDR2 sequences are MNHEY and SMNVEV (reference sequence). Trimming cost V 1 base and J 2 bases, with 12 bases left between them. CDR3 in amino acids: CASSLLGDRAYEQYF. In DNA, the CDR3 is TGTGCCAGCAGTTTATTAGGCGATAGGGCCTACGAGCAGTACTTC.

To note about this clone: The sample contains more than one DNA sequence encoding this CDR3. The V call is TRBV27, the J call TRBJ2-7; D tentatively fits TRBD1 or TRBD2 (5 bases each). The CDR3 is 13 amino acids. Trimming shortened V by 6 bases and J by 0 bases, and 9 bases separated the two germline ends. Germline assignment: CDR1 MNHEY and CDR2 SMNVEV (reference sequence). The CDR3 sequence is CASSSGASYEQYF. The DNA of the CDR3 is TGTGCCAGCAGCTCCGGGGCCTCCTACGAGCAGTACTTC.

The rearrangement joins TRBV12-5 to TRBJ2-1; either TRBD1 or TRBD2 may supply D (5 bases each). CDR1 is LGHNT, CDR2 FRNRAP, per germline. V was cut by 3 bases and J by 8 bases, with 20 bases left in between. The CDR3 length is 16 residues. In nucleotides, the CDR3 is TGTGCTAGTGGTTTCGCCGAGGGGTTCCAAGTGGATGAGCAGTTCTTC. Its translation is CASGFAEGFQVDEQFF.

With respect to this clone: At one end the junction does not follow the germline gene, possibly because of a read error. The V gene is TRBV6-5, the J gene TRBJ2-7; D could derive from TRBD1 or TRBD2 (5 bases each). The CDR3 extends over 13 amino acids. Germline CDR1 MNHEY, CDR2 SVGAGI. The CDR3 loop is CASSYGTAEDSVF. CDR3 in DNA: TGTGCCAGCAGTTACGGGACGGCCGAGGATAGCGTTTTC.

This rearrangement joins TRBV14 to TRBJ2-1, with TRBD2 identical over 7 bases. Germline V lookup: CDR1 SGHDN, CDR2 FVKESK. V shed 3 bases and J 3 bases; nucleotides not matched to a gene: 14. This CDR3 contains 18 residues. The CDR3 sequence: CASSQSTSEEYLYNEQFF. CDR3 nucleotide sequence: TGTGCCAGCAGCCAGTCTACTAGCGAGGAATACCTCTACAATGAGCAGTTCTTC.

The J gene is TRBJ2-7, the V gene TRBV2, with a possible D match to TRBD2 (5 bases). The CDR3 extends over 17 amino acids. Trimming took 2 bases from V and 0 from J, leaving 17 bases between them. The germline gives CDR1 SNHLY, CDR2 FYNNEI. CDR3 bases: TGTGCCAGCAGTGAATTTGGACTTGAGGGCGCCTCCTACGAGCAGTACTTC. It translates to CASSEFGLEGASYEQYF.

This rearrangement joins TRBV5-1 to TRBJ2-5; 7 bases match TRBD1. Trimming took 4 bases from V and 1 from J; bases not matched to a gene: 4. The germline V gene encodes CDR1 SGHRS and CDR2 YFSETQ. There are 14 residues in the CDR3. In nucleotides, the CDR3 is TGCGCCAGCAGCCTCAGACAGGGCCAAGAGACCCAGTACTTC. It is translated as CASSLRQGQETQYF.

The chain couples TRBV4-3 to TRBJ2-7, with 9 bases that match TRBD2. Looked up from germline, CDR1 is LGHNA and CDR2 is YSLEER. The V segment lost 1 base and the J segment 4 bases; nucleotides outside the gene matches: 5. CDR3 length: 15 amino acids. The chain's CDR3 is CASSQVTSGFYEQYF. The CDR3 nucleotides read TGCGCCAGCAGCCAAGTAACTAGCGGGTTTTACGAGCAGTACTTC.

The chain is built from TRBV29-1 and TRBJ2-1; 8 bases fit TRBD2. V shed 1 base, J shed 3 bases, and the junction held 5 bases outside the gene matches. The CDR3 totals 15 residues. Per germline, CDR1 SQVTM and CDR2 ANQGSEA. The CDR3 loop is CSVEGERERYNEQFF. For the CDR3, the DNA is TGCAGCGTTGAAGGGGAGCGGGAGCGCTACAATGAGCAGTTCTTC.

The J gene is TRBJ2-1, the V gene TRBV7-3, with 7 bases fitting TRBD2. CDR1 and CDR2 (germline): SGHTA, FQGTGA. Trimming at V came to 5 bases and at J to 5 bases, leaving 9 bases not matched to a gene. The CDR3 runs 15 residues. Here the CDR3 reads CASSIAGTTDNEQFF. The CDR3, as DNA: TGTGCCAGCAGCATAGCCGGGACTACAGACAATGAGCAGTTCTTC. The entire variable domain, with the rest obtained from reference TRBV7-3 and TRBJ2-1, is as follows: GAGVSQTPSNKVTEKGKYVELRCDPISGHTALYWYRQSLGQGPEFLIYFQGTGAADDSGLPNDRFFAVRPEGSVSTLKIQRTERGDSAVYLCASSIAGTTDNEQFFGPGTRLTVL.

V and J are TRBV14 and TRBJ2-3; perhaps TRBD2 as D (6 bases). The germline V gene has CDR1 SGHDN and CDR2 FVKESK. This CDR3 has 14 amino acids. Trimming shortened V by 1 base and J by 10 bases, and 15 bases separated the two germline ends. CDR3 coding DNA: TGTGCCAGCAGCCAAGTTTCGAACCGGGACTCGCAGTATTTT. It yields the protein CASSQVSNRDSQYF.

This clone occurred once. This chain links TRBV20-1 with TRBJ2-2; D ambiguous. Trimming cost V 1 base and J 9 bases, with 6 bases left between them. The V gene's germline CDR1 is DFQATT and CDR2 SNEGSKA (reference sequence). This CDR3 is built from 11 residues. The CDR3 DNA reads as TGCAGTGCTAGAGTGGATAGGGAGCTGTTTTTT. Protein product: CSARVDRELFF.

The gene calls are TRBV4-1 and TRBJ2-5; TRBD1 agrees at 7 bases. Trimming took 0 bases from V and 1 from J; bases not matched to a gene: 5. The CDR3 contains 16 residues. Germline assignment: CDR1 MGHRA and CDR2 YSYEKL. This chain's CDR3 is CASSQEEQGFQETQYF. DNA for the CDR3: TGCGCCAGCAGCCAAGAGGAACAGGGGTTCCAAGAGACCCAGTACTTC.

This clone occurred a few times. The chain employs TRBV7-9 and TRBJ2-7; D call uncertain. Germline CDR1 reads SEHNR; CDR2 reads FQNEAQ (reference sequence). V was shortened by 5 bases and J by 3 bases, with 11 bases between the two germline ends. The CDR3 sequence is 13 residues long. This chain's CDR3 is CASSPPADYEQYF. CDR3 bases: TGTGCCAGCAGCCCGCCGGCCGACTACGAGCAGTACTTC.

The chain employs TRBV11-2 and TRBJ2-7; 7 bases map to TRBD1. This CDR3 region has 15 residues. V dropped 1 base and J dropped 0; count of bases not matched to a gene: 3. Germline V lookup: CDR1 SGHAT, CDR2 FQNNGV. The CDR3: CASSLVGDSSYEQYF. CDR3 nucleotide sequence: TGTGCCAGCAGCTTAGTTGGGGACAGCTCCTACGAGCAGTACTTC.